Described below is a single T cell receptor (beta chain) sequence and its context. Positively selected for CCR7, the CD45RO-negative cells used as naive CD8 cells excluded terminally differentiated effector memory CD45RA+ cells. There are 13 residues in the CDR3. Trimming took 1 base from V and 2 from J, leaving 5 bases between them. Germline-derived CDR1 and CDR2 are MNHEY and SVGAGI. Under the authors' procedure: ImmunoSEQ gave junction-only sequences without quality scores, so filtering differed. Only in-frame clones appear in the TCRdb table, and some are missing; sequencing was by immunoSEQ multiplex PCR. The V and J calls and the clone size are those of that table, but D and trimming were determined from the DNA. The table includes about 2 million clones, 85% to 95% detected once. These data originate in a study of shared clonotypes between healthy human individuals.

This receptor was taken from a man younger than 30 in good health. Material for sequencing was naive CD8+ T cells sorted from blood. The chain uses TRBV6-5 and TRBJ1-2; D is ambiguous. CDR3 amino acids: CASSYWENYGYTF. The CDR3 DNA sequence: TGTGCCAGCAGTTACTGGGAGAACTATGGCTACACCTTC.